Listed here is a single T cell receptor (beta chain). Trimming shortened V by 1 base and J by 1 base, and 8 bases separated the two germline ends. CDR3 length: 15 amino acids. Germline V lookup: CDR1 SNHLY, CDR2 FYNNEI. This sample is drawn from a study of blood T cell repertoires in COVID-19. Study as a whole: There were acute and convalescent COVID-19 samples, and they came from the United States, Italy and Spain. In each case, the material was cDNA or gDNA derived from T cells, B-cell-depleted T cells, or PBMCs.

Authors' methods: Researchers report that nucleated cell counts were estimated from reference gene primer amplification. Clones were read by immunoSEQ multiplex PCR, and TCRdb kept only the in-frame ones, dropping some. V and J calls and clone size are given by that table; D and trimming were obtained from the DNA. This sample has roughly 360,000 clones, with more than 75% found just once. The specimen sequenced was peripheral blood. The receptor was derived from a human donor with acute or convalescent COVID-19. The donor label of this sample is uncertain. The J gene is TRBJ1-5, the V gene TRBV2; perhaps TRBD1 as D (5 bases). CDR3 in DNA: TGTGCCAGCAGTGAAGGACAGAGAAGCAATCAGCCCCAGCATTTT. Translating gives CASSEGQRSNQPQHF.